These T cell receptor beta chains were read from a single sample in a study of blood T cell repertoires in COVID-19. Repertoires were generated with immunoSEQ multiplex PCR, while TCRdb's copy carries only in-frame clones and drops some. The sample shows approximately 16,000 clones, about 81% of them seen only once. Sequencing used peripheral blood. All receptors derive from an elderly man with active or convalescent COVID-19. Each CDR3 is given with its conserved first and last residue. Each record gives: CDR3 DNA, CDR3 protein, V gene, clone size, D gene, J gene. A D gene is named only where the DNA matches it firmly. Only part of the rows carry a size: once, few, many, or a class if the clone is expanded.

cdr3_nt: TGTGCCACCAGTGACCCACTAGCGGGGGGGAAAGAGACCCAGTACTTC
cdr3_aa: CATSDPLAGGKETQYF
v_call: TRBV24-1
clone_size: once
d_call: TRBD2
j_call: TRBJ2-5

cdr3_nt: TGTGCCAGCAGCTTGATGGGACAGGACTATGGCTACACCTTC
cdr3_aa: CASSLMGQDYGYTF
v_call: TRBV5-6
clone_size: NA
d_call: TRBD1
j_call: TRBJ1-2

cdr3_nt: TGTGCCAGTATGACAGGTCAAGTGAACACTGAAGCTTTCTTT
cdr3_aa: CASMTGQVNTEAFF
v_call: TRBV19
clone_size: NA
d_call: NA
j_call: TRBJ1-1

cdr3_nt: TGTGCCAGCAGCCCTATGAGGGACAAAAACATTCAGTACTTC
cdr3_aa: CASSPMRDKNIQYF
v_call: TRBV11-2
clone_size: NA
d_call: NA
j_call: TRBJ2-4

cdr3_nt: TGTGCCAGCAGCGCGGATGGTGGCTACACCTTC
cdr3_aa: CASSADGGYTF
v_call: TRBV5-8
clone_size: NA
d_call: NA
j_call: TRBJ1-2

cdr3_nt: TGTGCCAGCGGGCGGGCGGGAGCTAACTATGGCTACACCTTC
cdr3_aa: CASGRAGANYGYTF
v_call: TRBV27
clone_size: NA
d_call: NA
j_call: TRBJ1-2

cdr3_nt: TGTGCCAGCAGTTCGGACAGCACAGAGACCCAGTACTTC
cdr3_aa: CASSSDSTETQYF
v_call: TRBV28
clone_size: NA
d_call: NA
j_call: TRBJ2-5

cdr3_nt: TGTGCCAGCAGCACTCAGACAGGTCCAACCGAGCAGTACTTC
cdr3_aa: CASSTQTGPTEQYF
v_call: TRBV9
clone_size: NA
d_call: NA
j_call: TRBJ2-7

cdr3_nt: TGTGCCAGCAGCAAAGGTAACAGGGGGGCAGGTACGCAGTATTTT
cdr3_aa: CASSKGNRGAGTQYF
v_call: TRBV21-1
clone_size: NA
d_call: NA
j_call: TRBJ2-3

cdr3_nt: TGCGCCAGCAGGGACGGGGGGGCCGCGGAGGAGCAGTACTTC
cdr3_aa: CASRDGGAAEEQYF
v_call: TRBV5-1
clone_size: NA
d_call: TRBD2
j_call: TRBJ2-7

cdr3_nt: TGTGCGGCTGGACAGGGGGCAACTAATGAAAAACTGTTTTTT
cdr3_aa: CAAGQGATNEKLFF
v_call: TRBV3-1/TRBV3-2
clone_size: NA
d_call: TRBD1
j_call: TRBJ1-4

cdr3_nt: TGCGCCAGCAGCGTCGGGACAGGGGGCGGCACAGATACGCAGTATTTT
cdr3_aa: CASSVGTGGGTDTQYF
v_call: TRBV5-1
clone_size: once
d_call: TRBD1
j_call: TRBJ2-3

cdr3_nt: TGCGCCAGCAGTAGGCAGCACAGTGTCTCTGGGGCCAACGTCCTGACTTTC
cdr3_aa: CASSRQHSVSGANVLTF
v_call: TRBV10-1
clone_size: NA
d_call: NA
j_call: TRBJ2-6

cdr3_nt: TGTGCCAGCAGTTACCCGGACGGAGGGAATGAAAAACTGTTTTTT
cdr3_aa: CASSYPDGGNEKLFF
v_call: TRBV6-2/TRBV6-3
clone_size: NA
d_call: NA
j_call: TRBJ1-4

cdr3_nt: TGTGCCAGCAGTTTACAGGCATACAATGAGCAGTTCTTC
cdr3_aa: CASSLQAYNEQFF
v_call: TRBV27
clone_size: NA
d_call: NA
j_call: TRBJ2-1

cdr3_nt: TGCGCCAGCACCCCCCGGACTAGGGACACCGGGGAGCTGTTTTTT
cdr3_aa: CASTPRTRDTGELFF
v_call: TRBV4-1
clone_size: few
d_call: TRBD2
j_call: TRBJ2-2

cdr3_nt: TGTGCCAGCAGCCCCCTGGAGGGAAAGCCCCAGCATTTT
cdr3_aa: CASSPLEGKPQHF
v_call: TRBV12-3/TRBV12-4
clone_size: NA
d_call: NA
j_call: TRBJ1-5

cdr3_nt: TGCGCCAGCAGCCAGTCCGGGACTCACGCAAGGGGCGAGCAGTACTTC
cdr3_aa: CASSQSGTHARGEQYF
v_call: TRBV4-1
clone_size: NA
d_call: NA
j_call: TRBJ2-7

cdr3_nt: TGTGCCAGCAGTAGACCGGACGGGGCTGGAAACACCATATATTTT
cdr3_aa: CASSRPDGAGNTIYF
v_call: TRBV6-2/TRBV6-3
clone_size: NA
d_call: NA
j_call: TRBJ1-3

cdr3_nt: TGCGCCAGCAGCCAAGAGGCAGACATTAACTATGGCTACACCTTC
cdr3_aa: CASSQEADINYGYTF
v_call: TRBV4-1
clone_size: NA
d_call: NA
j_call: TRBJ1-2

cdr3_nt: TGTGCTAGTGCACGGGGACATGTTAACATACGGGGTCAGCCCCAGCATTTT
cdr3_aa: CASARGHVNIRGQPQHF
v_call: TRBV12-5
clone_size: once
d_call: NA
j_call: TRBJ1-5

cdr3_nt: TGTGCCAGCAGCTTAGACGGTTTGGGACTAGCCAAAAACATTCAGTACTTC
cdr3_aa: CASSLDGLGLAKNIQYF
v_call: TRBV11-2
clone_size: NA
d_call: NA
j_call: TRBJ2-4